The rows below give T cell receptor beta chains drawn from one sample of a study of T cell repertoires in cytomegalovirus infection. TCRdb re-derived calls from the reads in MiXCR, one entry per CDR3 protein. Of under 600,000 distinct CDR3 sequences in the sample, 16% are singletons; the top ten hold 20% to 30%. The sample taken for sequencing was CD8+ T cells from PBMCs. These receptors originate from a human donor in good health (CMV status not recorded). Some clones in this sample may be carry-over from other donors' samples. Both conserved end residues are part of each CDR3. D genes are given only for firm matches. Clone size, where shown, is once, few, many, or a class for clones that have expanded.

abundance	j_gene	v_gene	d_gene	CDR3nt	CDR3aa
many	TRBJ2-7	TRBV7-9	.	TGTGCCAGCAGCTTAGCTTTAAGCTCCTACGAGCAGTACTTC	CASSLALSSYEQYF
.	TRBJ1-1	TRBV19	TRBD1	TGTGCCAGTAGTCTCCTGACCGGGACAGGGGAAGCCACTGAAGCTTTCTTT	CASSLLTGTGEATEAFF
many	TRBJ1-1	TRBV29-1	.	TGCAGCGTTGAAGATGTCGGGGACACTGAAGCTTTCTTT	CSVEDVGDTEAFF
many	TRBJ2-1	TRBV27	.	TGTGCCAGCAGTTTATACGGACCCACTTCCAACAATGAGCAGTTCTTC	CASSLYGPTSNNEQFF
.	TRBJ2-7	TRBV5-8	.	TGTGCCAGCAGCTCCGCCGCCTACGAGCAGTACTTC	CASSSAAYEQYF
.	TRBJ2-7	TRBV20-1	.	TGCAGTGCTAGGGGAGGGGGTTCCTCCTACGAGCAGTACTTC	CSARGGGSSYEQYF
many	TRBJ2-1	TRBV7-9	TRBD2	TGTGCCAGCAGCTCTACTAGCGGGGGAGGGAATGAGCAGTTCTTC	CASSSTSGGGNEQFF
.	TRBJ2-7	TRBV10-3	.	TGTGCCATCAGTGAGTCCAAACTGTACGAGCAGTACTTC	CAISESKLYEQYF
many	TRBJ2-5	TRBV7-3	TRBD1	TGTGCCAGCAGCCTCAGGGGGGCAGGGGGCGAAGAGACCCAGTACTTC	CASSLRGAGGEETQYF
many	TRBJ2-5	TRBV7-8	TRBD2	TGTGCCAGCAGCTTTAGCGGGGGTCATGAGACCCAGTACTTC	CASSFSGGHETQYF
many	TRBJ1-1	TRBV7-2	.	TGTGCCAGCATGCTCAGGGGGAACACTGAAGCTTTCTTT	CASMLRGNTEAFF